This TCR beta chain was sequenced during a study of blood T cell repertoires in COVID-19 (dated by TCRdb to 2018 to 2021). Describing the broader study: Collaborator samples came from the United States, Italy and Spain and covered acute and convalescent phases of COVID-19. A de-identified subject ID, COVID-19 status, age in years and sex were almost always included in the sample metadata. Where HLA class I and class II types were available, the types were taken from metadata supplied by the sample provider, not from assay-based typing. The dataset comprised deeply sampled blood TCRbeta repertoires from subjects exposed to, actively infected with, or recovered from COVID-19. The repertoires were made available in a free public database intended to serve as a resource for research on the immune response to SARS-CoV-2. The samples were drawn from two sources: the first 160 participants of the ongoing ImmuneRACE study, and 1,000 to 1,500 subjects contributed by 6 global collaborators. The prospective study material was composed of cDNA or gDNA derived from T cells, B-cell-depleted T cells, or PBMCs. Overall study results and their limits: The quantity of clinical and demographic metadata differed by source and by participant and was supplied without curation.

V is clipped by 2 bases and J by 1 base, and the sequence between their germline boundaries is 11 bases long. The cysteine opens and the phenylalanine closes a CDR3 of 15 amino acids. Of all the DNA, just the CDR3 is kept, 45 bases in frame from base 1. The germline V gene encodes CDR1 KGHSH and CDR2 LQKENI. As to this clone: The antigen this receptor binds is unknown. Base qualities are missing; no much larger clone stands one base away.

TCRbeta CDR3 regions were amplified from genomic DNA by means of the immunoSEQ Assay, a bias-controlled multiplex PCR. In the source study's methods: The number of nucleated cells in each sample was estimated from the amplification of reference gene primers within the assay. To quantify the absolute abundance of each unique TCRbeta CDR3 rearrangement, sequence reads were collapsed and filtered. For each sample, productive Simpson clonality was calculated by taking the square root of Simpson's diversity index across productive rearrangements. Sourced from immuneACCESS, this table was stored by TCRdb with only in-frame sequences that have V and J called. A share of the clones is absent; for the studies checked, an unresolved V gene accounts for under half, and the remainder has no known explanation. V, J and clone size derive from that table, while D and trimming were established from the DNA sequence. The sample table holds almost 250,000 clones, of which around 89% were seen once. Of the sample, approximately 3.7% is held by the ten largest clones.

Enrolling through a virtual design, the prospective study's participants ranged in age from roughly 18 to 95 years and lived across roughly 23 United States geographic areas. To assign participants to cohorts, the prospective study relied on clinical history that participants themselves reported in a screening survey and a study questionnaire. Recovered participants in ImmuneRACE Cohort 3 were defined by two consecutive negative NP/OP PCR tests, clearance by a healthcare professional, or resolution of symptoms. Each participant in the prospective study had whole blood, serum and a nasopharyngeal or oropharyngeal swab collected by mobile phlebotomists. Over a roughly 2-month period, participants in the prospective study had the option of providing additional blood draws and questionnaires. Before DNA extraction, blood samples from the prospective study were shipped at room temperature or frozen.

This receptor chain uses TRBV18 and TRBJ1-1, with the identity of the D gene unclear. Sequenced: PBMCs or T cells enriched from blood (not recorded which). This clonotype was sampled from a woman younger than 45 who had recovered from COVID-19. At the DNA level, the sequence is TGTGCCAGCTCACCAAACGCGAGACAGAACACTGAAGCTTTCTTT. It encodes CASSPNARQNTEAFF. With the portions outside the CDR3 filled from the reference TRBV18 and TRBJ1-1 genes, the complete variable region becomes NAGVMQNPRHLVRRRGQEARLRCSPMKGHSHVYWYRQLPEEGLKFMVYLQKENIIDESGMPKERFSAEFPKEGPSILRIQQVVRGDSAAYFCASSPNARQNTEAFFGQGTRLTVV.